The 6 T cell receptor beta chains below come from one sample, sequenced in a study of shared clonotypes between healthy human individuals. Sequencing used immunoSEQ multiplex PCR; TCRdb keeps in-frame clones, though not all of them. Of over 2 million clones listed, approximately 95% were seen once; the top ten hold 0.13%. The sequencing input was naive CD4+ T cells sorted from blood. Sample subset: CD45RA+ positively selected. The source of these receptors is a man aged 18 to 30 in good health.

On this clone: The sample has other DNA sequences that encode this CDR3 too. This chain uses TRBV9 with TRBJ2-7; D unresolved. Trimming shortened V by 0 bases and J by 0 bases, and 10 bases separated the two germline ends. This CDR3 comprises 15 residues. Germline values: CDR1 SGDLS, CDR2 YYNGEE. For the CDR3, the DNA is TGTGCCAGCAGCGTAGGAGGCGCCAGCTCCTACGAGCAGTACTTC. It translates to CASSVGGASSYEQYF.

This chain joins TRBV5-1 and TRBJ2-5; D is perhaps TRBD2 (5 bases). Germline loops: CDR1 SGHRS, CDR2 YFSETQ. V gave up 6 bases and J gave up 1 base, with 13 bases separating them. CDR3 length: 14 amino acids. CDR3 DNA: TGCGCCAGCAACGACCGGGGATTCCAAGAGACCCAGTACTTC. Amino acid sequence: CASNDRGFQETQYF.

The chain employs TRBV10-3 and TRBJ1-6; tentatively, D is TRBD1 (6 bases). The CDR3 totals 15 residues. From germline, CDR1 is ENHRY and CDR2 SYGVKD. V shed 7 bases and J shed 3 bases, with 13 bases lying between them. CDR3 DNA sequence: TGTGCCATCAAGTCGGGAGGGGGCTATAATTCACCCCTCCACTTT. This translates into CAIKSGGGYNSPLHF.

V is TRBV7-2 and J is TRBJ1-2; D remains unclear. Trimming left V 4 bases short and J 2 bases short, with 11 bases between. There are 14 residues in the CDR3. Germline V gene sequence: CDR1 SGHTA, CDR2 FQGNSA. CDR3 residues: CASSSDFPNYGYTF. CDR3 DNA: TGTGCCAGCAGCTCGGACTTTCCGAACTATGGCTACACCTTC.

The chain couples TRBV29-1 to TRBJ2-7; no firm D call. Trimming removed 0 bases from V and 1 base from J, with 10 bases in between. CDR1 SQVTM and CDR2 ANQGSEA come from the germline V gene. This CDR3 region has 14 residues. The CDR3 coding sequence is TGCAGCGTTGAAGATCGGCCCGAATCCTACGAGCAGTACTTC. Protein sequence: CSVEDRPESYEQYF.

The chain links TRBV30 to TRBJ2-7; TRBD2 agrees at 7 bases. Trimming removed 4 bases from V and 1 base from J; junction bases left unmatched: 13. The CDR3 has 16 amino acids. Germline CDR1 reads GTSNPN; CDR2 reads SVGIG (reference sequence). CDR3 protein: CAWISLRGDGSYEQYF. CDR3 DNA: TGTGCCTGGATTTCCCTACGGGGGGACGGATCCTACGAGCAGTACTTC. Using reference TRBV30 and TRBJ2-7 for the parts outside the CDR3, the full variable domain is SQTIHQWPATLVQPVGSPLSLECTVEGTSNPNLYWYRQAAGRGLQLLFYSVGIGQISSEVPQNLSASRPQDRQFILSSKKLLLSDSGFYLCAWISLRGDGSYEQYFGPGTRLTVT.